This TCR beta chain was documented in a study of T-cell memory formation after mild COVID-19. For the study at large: TCR clusters showed largely donor specificity. Overall study findings and caveats: Day 37-peaking second-wave clones had unconfirmed SARS-CoV-2 specificity. CD4+ contracting clones were found mainly in CM and EM, and CD8+ ones in EMRA.

In this sample, this clonotype turned up many times. Its target is unknown. The germline CDR1 and CDR2 sequences are DFQATT and SNEGSKA (reference sequence). Trimming pared 0 bases from V and 3 bases from J, leaving 9 bases between. CDR3 size: 13 residues. TCRdb re-called the 5' RACE reads through MiXCR, storing one row per CDR3 protein. The table lists 380,000 or so distinct CDR3 sequences, approximately 14% of them singletons. The sequencing input was PBMCs or a T cell subset sorted from them (not recorded which). The chain uses TRBV20-1 and TRBJ2-7; D not resolved. The sequence derives from a man between 18 and 35 years old who had mild COVID-19 (a few samples of this study predate the infection). Cell type and time point are not known. This CDR3 reads CSARDQAGYEQYF. The CDR3 DNA reads TGCAGTGCTAGAGATCAGGCTGGCTACGAGCAGTACTTC.